This TCR beta chain was captured in a study of cytomegalovirus exposure and HLA in healthy donors. Study-level results: Later, an analysis showed that TCR beta chains associated with HLA were more clonally expanded than others that were equally common. Highest at DRB1 and lowest at HLA-C, TCR association rates differed among HLA loci in a later analysis. Some V segments, including TRBV6-2 and TRBV6-3, were excluded as indistinguishable.

A remark on this clone: Its antigen remains unknown.

Trimming removed 0 bases from V and 3 bases from J, with 9 bases in between. Germline V gene lookup returns CDR1 MNHEY and CDR2 SMNVEV (reference sequence). CDR3 length: 15 residues. All the people who gave samples were healthy bone marrow donors. The PCR used 60 Vbeta and 13 Jbeta primers. The repertoire was sequenced with immunoSEQ multiplex PCR; TCRdb's copy has only in-frame clones and lacks some. The sample consists of about 130,000 clones, roughly 83% of them appearing once. The receptor's source is a girl aged 2 to 10 in good health and CMV-seronegative. Sequenced: PBMCs. The chain links TRBV27 to TRBJ2-1; D is possibly TRBD1 (5 bases). The CDR3 nucleotides are TGTGCCAGCAGTTTATCCGGACAATTCTACAATGAGCAGTTCTTC. Protein product: CASSLSGQFYNEQFF.